A single sample is the source of the 10 T cell receptor beta chains below, sequenced in a study of T cells in Graves' hyperthyroidism and ophthalmopathy. RNA transcripts yielded amplified TCR beta CDR3 regions. The HTBI primer set was used in a first-round RT-PCR of the TCR CDR3. MiXCR was run by TCRdb on the multiplex PCR reads, yielding one entry per CDR3 protein. Of 550,000 to 700,000 distinct CDR3 sequences listed, roughly 46% were seen once; the top ten hold roughly 20%. Sequenced input: peripheral blood or thyroid tissue (not recorded which). Receptor source: an adult woman with Graves' disease, either hyperthyroidism or ophthalmopathy (not recorded which).

V gene TRBV29-1 combines with J gene TRBJ2-7; 13 nucleotides line up with TRBD2. Germline V gene data show CDR1 as SQVTM and CDR2 as ANQGSEA. The J segment lost 1 base and the V segment lost 6 bases, leaving 6 bases of the junction unmatched. The CDR3 sequence is 15 residues long. The CDR3 DNA reads as TGCAGCGTGTGGACTAGCGGGAGTCTTTCCTACGAGCAGTACTTC. This translates into CSVWTSGSLSYEQYF.

This clonotype came up many times. The V and J genes are TRBV19 and TRBJ1-5; D gene unclear. Per the germline V gene, CDR1 is LNHDA and CDR2 is SQIVND (reference sequence). The ends were cut back, 5 bases at V and 2 bases at J, with 19 bases in the middle. The CDR3 contains 17 residues. The DNA for the CDR3 is TGTGCCAGTAGTGTCAGACAACGCCGGTATCGCAATCAGCCCCAGCATTTT. Protein: CASSVRQRRYRNQPQHF.

The V call is TRBV29-1, the J call TRBJ1-3; D is perhaps TRBD1 (6 bases). The CDR3 length is 13 residues. Trimming stripped 7 bases from V and 2 bases from J, with 12 bases between. The germline gives CDR1 SQVTM, CDR2 ANQGSEA. The CDR3 region is CSGAGTTGNTIYF. In DNA, the CDR3 is TGCAGCGGAGCCGGGACAACTGGAAACACCATATATTTT.

The chain employs TRBV10-3 and TRBJ1-4, with D possibly matching TRBD1 (5 bases). CDR3 length equals 15 residues. CDR1 is ENHRY and CDR2 is SYGVKD in the germline V gene. Trimming shortened V by 9 bases and J by 3 bases, and 17 bases separated the two germline ends. The CDR3 is CAMGPAGSANEKLFF. The DNA of the CDR3 is TGTGCCATGGGACCAGCAGGCTCAGCTAATGAAAAACTGTTTTTT.

This clonotype was recorded at least ten times. The chain uses TRBV7-2 and TRBJ1-4; the D gene is possibly TRBD1 (6 bases). This CDR3 has 16 amino acids. Trimming removed 2 bases at V and 2 bases at J, with 12 bases between. The germline gives CDR1 SGHTA, CDR2 FQGNSA. Written as DNA, the CDR3 is TGTGCCAGCAGCTTATGGGGGGCTGGGACTAATGAAAAACTGTTTTTT. Translated, it gives CASSLWGAGTNEKLFF.

The sample holds many counts of this clonotype. The rearrangement joins TRBV12-3 or TRBV12-4 to TRBJ1-1, with D unclear. The germline V and J ends were trimmed by 3 bases and 5 bases, with 10 bases remaining between them. This CDR3 is built from 13 residues. The CDR3 DNA is TGTGCCAGCAGTTTGGAGGGAAGGACTGAAGCTTTCTTT. This translates into CASSLEGRTEAFF.

The chain links TRBV24-1 to TRBJ2-2; D could derive from TRBD1 or TRBD2 (5 bases each). Trimming stripped 2 bases from V and 2 bases from J, with 11 bases between. The germline gives CDR1 KGHDR, CDR2 SFDVKD. The CDR3 length is 16 residues. The CDR3 spells CATSDSGTINTGELFF. Here the CDR3 DNA reads TGTGCCACCAGTGATTCAGGGACCATCAACACCGGGGAGCTGTTTTTT.

The rearrangement joins TRBV2 to TRBJ2-5; D is unresolved. CDR3 length: 14 amino acids. The ends were cut back, 6 bases at V and 2 bases at J, with 13 bases in the middle. Per germline, CDR1 SNHLY and CDR2 FYNNEI. CDR3: CASRKRTDQETQYF. The DNA for the CDR3 is TGTGCCAGCAGGAAGAGGACCGATCAAGAGACCCAGTACTTC.

To note about this clonotype: The junction departs from the called germline gene at one end, perhaps through a read error. V and J are TRBV7-8 and TRBJ2-6, with D maybe TRBD2 (6 bases). The CDR3 has 16 residues. Germline V gene lookup returns CDR1 SGHVS and CDR2 FQNEAQ. CDR3 in amino acids: CASSKRRDSWANALTF. CDR3 coding DNA: TGTGCCAGCAGCAAAAGGCGGGACTCCTGGGCCAACGCCCTGACTTTC.

This clonotype came up a few times. V and J are TRBV13 and TRBJ1-2; TRBD1 matches at 11 bases. The CDR3 runs 15 residues. The V gene's germline CDR1 is PRHDT and CDR2 FYEKMQ (reference sequence). Germline trimming cut 5 bases from V and 14 bases from J; bases unmatched to any gene: 16. CDR3 bases: TGTGCCAGCAGCCCACAGGGGACAGGGGGTTTTTTGCGGACCTTC. Translated: CASSPQGTGGFLRTF.